This record concerns one T cell receptor (beta chain) sequence. This record belongs to a study of blood T cell repertoires in COVID-19. About the study: Acute-phase and convalescent COVID-19 samples originated in the United States, Italy and Spain. The analysed material was cDNA or gDNA that came from T cells, B-cell-depleted T cells, or PBMCs.

Authors' processing steps: Scientists estimated how many nucleated cells there were by amplifying reference gene primers. The table came from immunoSEQ multiplex PCR; TCRdb's copy has only in-frame clones and leaves some out. V and J calls and clone size are given by that table; D and trimming were obtained from the DNA. The data contain approximately 300,000 clones, around 87% of them singletons. The CDR3 runs 15 residues. Germline-derived CDR1 and CDR2 are SGHVS and FQNEAQ. V was clipped by 5 bases and J by 0 bases, with 13 bases between them. Sequences were obtained from peripheral blood. The clonotype originates from a man younger than 30 with active or convalescent COVID-19. The V and J genes are TRBV7-8 and TRBJ1-1; possibly TRBD1 for D (5 bases). The CDR3 protein is CASSPHGGMNTEAFF. CDR3 DNA: TGTGCCAGCAGCCCCCACGGGGGTATGAACACTGAAGCTTTCTTT.